The 8 T cell receptor beta chains in this list originate from one sample, sequenced in a study of Graves' ophthalmopathy and Graves' hyperthyroidism. RNA transcripts yielded amplified TCR beta CDR3 regions. First-round RT-PCR with HTBI primers preceded a second-round multiplex PCR. TCRdb reprocessed the multiplex PCR reads with MiXCR, giving one entry per CDR3 protein. The sample includes about 550,000 distinct CDR3 sequences, under 45% of them seen just once. Specimen: peripheral blood or thyroid tissue (not recorded which). All receptors derive from an adult man with Graves' hyperthyroidism.

This clonotype was seen more than once but under ten times. The rearrangement uses TRBV6-5 and TRBJ1-4; the D is unclear. The CDR3 contains 15 residues. Trimming left V 2 bases short and J 7 bases short, with 14 bases between. Germline assignment: CDR1 MNHEY and CDR2 SVGAGI. The CDR3 DNA follows: TGTGCCAGCAGTTACGGGCAGGCCGTCGGTGAAAAACTGTTTTTT. Translated, it gives CASSYGQAVGEKLFF.

The rearrangement links TRBV10-1 to TRBJ2-2, with 11 nucleotides matching TRBD2. There are 16 residues in the CDR3. V lost 3 bases, J lost 6 bases, and 6 bases stayed unmatched. In germline, CDR1 is WNHNN, CDR2 SYGVQD (reference sequence). The CDR3 coding sequence is TGCGCCAGCAGTGATGTTAGCGGGGGGGCGTCCGGGGAGCTGTTTTTT. Its protein is CASSDVSGGASGELFF.

This clonotype came up a few times. This chain links TRBV7-9 with TRBJ2-1, with 8 nucleotides matching TRBD1. The CDR3 has 15 amino acids. CDR1 and CDR2 from the germline V gene are SEHNR and FQNEAQ (reference sequence). Losses at the gene ends were 1 base for V and 4 bases for J; bases not matched to a gene: 3. Written as DNA, the CDR3 is TGTGCCAGCAGCTTAGACGGGACAGGTTACAATGAGCAGTTCTTC. This encodes CASSLDGTGYNEQFF.

This chain uses TRBV7-6 with TRBJ1-4; the D is unclear. Germline values: CDR1 SGHVS, CDR2 FNYEAQ. V lost 1 base to trimming and J lost 8 bases, with 17 bases between them. This CDR3 has 16 residues. Written as DNA, the CDR3 is TGTGCCAGCAGCTTAGTTGCTAGCGGGAGGTACGAAAAACTGTTTTTT. The encoded protein is CASSLVASGRYEKLFF. The variable domain in full, with the rest retrieved from reference TRBV7-6 and TRBJ1-4, is GAGVSQSPRYKVTKRGQDVALRCDPISGHVSLYWYRQALGQGPEFLTYFNYEAQQDKSGLPNDRFSAERPEGSISTLTIQRTEQRDSAMYRCASSLVASGRYEKLFFGSGTQLSVL.

The V and J genes are TRBV25-1 and TRBJ1-6; the D is unclear. This CDR3 is 14 amino acids long. Per the germline V gene, CDR1 is MGHDK and CDR2 is SYGVNS. Trimming pared 8 bases from V and 7 bases from J, leaving 15 bases between. The CDR3 DNA follows: TGTGCCAGCCGCAACAGAGACGTCAATTCACCCCTCCACTTT. It is translated as CASRNRDVNSPLHF.

This clonotype came up many times. V is TRBV12-3 or TRBV12-4 and J is TRBJ1-3, with D maybe TRBD1 (6 bases). The germline V and J ends were trimmed by 6 bases and 3 bases, with 15 bases remaining between them. The CDR3 runs to 15 residues. CDR3 loop: CASSTPGQSGNTIYF. CDR3 in DNA: TGTGCCAGCAGCACCCCGGGACAAAGTGGAAACACCATATATTTT.

The gene calls are TRBV12-3 or TRBV12-4 and TRBJ2-6; D uncertain. Trimming pared 6 bases from V and 0 bases from J, leaving 12 bases between. CDR3 length: 16 amino acids. DNA for the CDR3: TGTGCCAGCAGCTTAAAAGGAGTCTCTGGGGCCAACGTCCTGACTTTC. It is translated as CASSLKGVSGANVLTF.

This clonotype came up a few times. The rearrangement links TRBV3-1 to TRBJ1-1, with D tentatively TRBD1 (5 bases). The V and J ends lost 6 bases and 3 bases respectively, with 14 bases between them. This CDR3 is 14 amino acids long. Looked up from germline, CDR1 is LGHDT and CDR2 is YNNKEL (reference sequence). The CDR3: CASSTGTWDTEAFF. In nucleotides, the CDR3 is TGTGCCAGCAGTACCGGGACCTGGGACACTGAAGCTTTCTTT.